This T cell receptor beta chain comes out of a study of T cell repertoires in aging, cancer and after chemotherapy. At the level of the study: Over several months to years, re-sampled healthy donor repertoires clearly shared clones. Study findings and constraints: Across the chemotherapy interval, each cancer cohort showed higher median generation probability, suggesting thymic rebound. The repertoire data cannot show anything about immunological memory following chemotherapy.

Trimming removed 8 bases from V and 3 bases from J, with 22 bases in between. This CDR3 region has 16 residues. Multiplex touch-down PCR with TRB-A/B primers amplified rearranged V-D-J TRB sequences. TCRdb itself ran the multiplex PCR reads through MiXCR, one entry per CDR3 protein. Of about 11,000 distinct CDR3 sequences listed, more than 35% were seen once; the top ten hold 7.4%. TCR beta rearrangements were amplified from peripheral blood genomic DNA. Worth noting for this clonotype: The antigen remains unidentified.

This clonotype was obtained from a human donor in good health. Sequencing was performed on blood. V and J are TRBV12-3 or TRBV12-4 and TRBJ2-5; D might be TRBD1 (5 bases). This CDR3 reads CASYGSRTRVEETQYF. The CDR3 DNA sequence: TGTGCCAGCTATGGGTCCAGGACAAGGGTTGAAGAGACCCAGTACTTC.